This record concerns one TCR beta chain sequence. Its antigen is not identified. These data originate in a study of cytomegalovirus exposure and HLA in healthy donors. The PCR employed 60 Vbeta primers together with 13 Jbeta primers. Profiling relied on immunoSEQ multiplex PCR, and the TCRdb table lists in-frame clones only, not all of them. The table has about 190,000 clones, about 84% seen once. This CDR3 is built from 16 residues. The J segment lost 1 base and the V segment lost 0 bases, leaving 5 bases of the junction unmatched. Germline CDR1 is GTSNPN and CDR2 is SVGIG (reference sequence). Study-level points and caveats: Later analysis placed DRB1 highest and HLA-C lowest in TCR association rates, which differed by HLA locus.

Sample: PBMCs. The receptor was derived from a middle-aged man in good health and CMV-seronegative. The genes are TRBV30 and TRBJ2-5, with TRBD2 matching over 10 bases. CDR3 residues: CAWSVWLAGAQETQYF. DNA for the CDR3: TGTGCCTGGAGTGTATGGCTAGCGGGGGCCCAAGAGACCCAGTACTTC. Full variable domain (outside the CDR3, taken from reference TRBV30 and TRBJ2-5): SQTIHQWPATLVQPVGSPLSLECTVEGTSNPNLYWYRQAAGRGLQLLFYSVGIGQISSEVPQNLSASRPQDRQFILSSKKLLLSDSGFYLCAWSVWLAGAQETQYFGPGTRLLVL.